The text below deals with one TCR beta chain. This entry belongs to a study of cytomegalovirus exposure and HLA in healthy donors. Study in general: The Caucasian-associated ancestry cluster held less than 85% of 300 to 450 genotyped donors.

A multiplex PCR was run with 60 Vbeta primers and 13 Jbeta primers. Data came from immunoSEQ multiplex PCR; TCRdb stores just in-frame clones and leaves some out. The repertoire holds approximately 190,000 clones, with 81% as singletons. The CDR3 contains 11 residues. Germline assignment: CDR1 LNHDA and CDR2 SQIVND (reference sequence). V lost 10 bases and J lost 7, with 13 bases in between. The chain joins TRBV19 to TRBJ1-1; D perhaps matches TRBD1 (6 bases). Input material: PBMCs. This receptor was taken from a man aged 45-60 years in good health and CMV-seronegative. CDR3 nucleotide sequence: TGTGCCATTGGTTGGGGGCATGAAGCTTTCTTT. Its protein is CAIGWGHEAFF.